These T cell receptor beta chains were read from a single sample in a study of T cells expressing NK-cell markers. With the 5' RACE reads reprocessed, TCRdb shows one record per CDR3 protein and no DNA. Across 350,000 to 500,000 distinct CDR3 sequences, the top ten clones capture more than 7% of the sample. Sequenced sample: blood T cells: a sorted CD56 or NKG2C T cell subset, CD4+ or CD8+ T cells, or bulk PBMC T cells (not recorded which). These receptors originate from a woman aged 18-69 years in good health. Both conserved end residues are part of each CDR3.

len	j_gene	v_gene	CDR3aa
13	TRBJ2-2	TRBV7-2	CASSLTGIGELFF
18	TRBJ2-5	TRBV6-1	CASSGGLAGRWTQETQYF
14	TRBJ2-5	TRBV24-1	CATRTPGPQETQYF
15	TRBJ2-3	TRBV25-1	CASSDSGTGGDTQYF
12	TRBJ2-4	TRBV6-2/TRBV6-3	CASRAGGNIQYF
16	TRBJ2-1	TRBV6-2/TRBV6-3	CASSYRSGRKGNEQFF
12	TRBJ1-2	TRBV7-2	CASSPGTWGYTF
15	TRBJ2-3	TRBV12-3/TRBV12-4	CASSFAGVYTDTQYF
16	TRBJ2-1	TRBV19	CASSSRTADSYNEQFF
16	TRBJ2-1	TRBV3-1	CASSQGRTSGANEQFF
15	TRBJ2-3	TRBV5-1	CASSLGRISTDTQYF
13	TRBJ1-2	TRBV5-1	CASRVDSSYGYTF
16	TRBJ2-7	TRBV6-2/TRBV6-3	CASSPSPSGSSYEQYF
16	TRBJ2-1	TRBV3-1	CASSRIQRGAYNEQFF
14	TRBJ2-1	TRBV28	CASSSLVLLGEQFF
15	TRBJ2-2	TRBV19	CASSINRASGGELFF
15	TRBJ2-1	TRBV6-5	CASSYGLAGTNEQFF
17	TRBJ1-2	TRBV12-3/TRBV12-4	CASSLALGGESSYGYTF
13	TRBJ2-1	TRBV12-3/TRBV12-4	CASRWGGLNEQFF
16	TRBJ2-2	TRBV6-5	CASSYGPGRSTGELFF
19	TRBJ2-5	TRBV6-1	CASSEAAASALAGEETQYF
14	TRBJ2-5	TRBV29-1	CSVDRGQVRGTQYF
16	TRBJ2-4	TRBV2	CASTPATGGEVSIQYF
13	TRBJ2-3	TRBV29-1	CSVARASTDTQYF
15	TRBJ1-5	TRBV7-9	CASSLGGNSNQPQHF
15	TRBJ2-3	TRBV4-3	CASSQDPDTTDTQYF
15	TRBJ2-1	TRBV6-2/TRBV6-3	CASRQAGWANNEQFF
16	TRBJ2-3	TRBV28	CASSLLGSGSTDTQYF
14	TRBJ1-2	TRBV5-4	CASSPTGDGYGYTF
11	TRBJ2-3	TRBV29-1	CSVGVGDTQYF
16	TRBJ2-1	TRBV6-1	CASSPSGGRSYNEQFF
15	TRBJ1-2	TRBV4-3	CASSQGEDGIYGYTF
13	TRBJ2-2	TRBV6-4	CASSDRDAGELFF
14	TRBJ2-3	TRBV29-1	CSVEDPEGTGGASF
13	TRBJ2-1	TRBV14	CASSQQGYGEQFF
17	TRBJ2-5	TRBV5-1	CASSLPGLGPMGETQYF
14	TRBJ2-1	TRBV19	CASTSSGGYNEQFF
15	TRBJ1-5	TRBV7-9	CASSQGVEGHQPQHF
16	TRBJ2-3	TRBV9	CASSVALESGGDTQYF
13	TRBJ2-1	TRBV9	CASSVQLANEQFF
13	TRBJ1-1	TRBV18	CASSLDASAEAFF
17	TRBJ2-6	TRBV12-3/TRBV12-4	CASSGDFGPSGANVLTF
15	TRBJ1-2	TRBV12-3/TRBV12-4	CASSTWGAHGYGYTF
13	TRBJ2-3	TRBV6-4	CASSDSETDTQYF
12	TRBJ1-2	TRBV12-3/TRBV12-4	CASSSRLYGYTF
13	TRBJ1-5	TRBV7-9	CASSFTDPQPQHF
16	TRBJ2-3	TRBV12-3/TRBV12-4	CASRAGTPEGGDTQYF
18	TRBJ2-1	TRBV14	CASSQVFTRPWGYNEQFF
17	TRBJ2-1	TRBV20-1	CSATYEADNPPSDEQFF
15	TRBJ2-4	TRBV25-1	CASSGSGQGKNIQYF
14	TRBJ2-7	TRBV29-1	CSVSPDRFAYEQYF
13	TRBJ1-2	TRBV4-1	CASSSYGDYGYTF
16	TRBJ2-1	TRBV5-6	CASSLFELAGTLEQFF
14	TRBJ2-2	TRBV4-3	CASSQGRKTGELFF